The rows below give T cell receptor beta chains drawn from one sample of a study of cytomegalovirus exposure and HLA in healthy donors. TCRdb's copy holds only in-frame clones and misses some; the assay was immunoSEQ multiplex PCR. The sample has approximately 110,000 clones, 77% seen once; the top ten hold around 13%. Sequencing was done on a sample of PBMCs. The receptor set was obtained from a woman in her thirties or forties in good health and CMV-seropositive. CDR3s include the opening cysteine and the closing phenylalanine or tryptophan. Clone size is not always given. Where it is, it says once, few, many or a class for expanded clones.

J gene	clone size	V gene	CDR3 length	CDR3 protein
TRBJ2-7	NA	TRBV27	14	CASSRKGPQGQQYF
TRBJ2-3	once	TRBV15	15	CATSRVADYTDTQYF
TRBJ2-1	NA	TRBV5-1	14	CASSFETSGNEQFF
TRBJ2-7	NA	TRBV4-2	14	CASSPASGEHEQYF
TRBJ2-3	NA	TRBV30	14	CAWTPQGYTDTQYF
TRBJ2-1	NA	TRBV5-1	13	CASKGLTYNEQFF
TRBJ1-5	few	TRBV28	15	CASPPGQGFWQPQHF
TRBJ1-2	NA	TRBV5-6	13	CASSLVRDREVIF
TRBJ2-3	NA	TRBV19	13	CASIAASTDTQYF
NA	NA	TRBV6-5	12	CASRGQGGEQYF
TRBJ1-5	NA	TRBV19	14	CASSIAYQMKPQHF
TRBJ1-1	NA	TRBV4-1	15	CASSPLGTGYTEAFF
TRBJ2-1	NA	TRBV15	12	CATSRHINEQFF
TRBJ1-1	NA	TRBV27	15	CASSLSGGGDTEAFF
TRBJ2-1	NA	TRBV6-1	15	CASSHSGRAQDEQFF
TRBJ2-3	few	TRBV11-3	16	CASSKGLAGVPDTQYF
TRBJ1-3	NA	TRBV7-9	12	CASSFTGDTIYF
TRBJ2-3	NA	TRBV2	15	CASSEDVGVADTQYF
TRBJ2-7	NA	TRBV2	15	CASSPAGLSSYEQYF
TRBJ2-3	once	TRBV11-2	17	CASSYRAKTGSTDTQYF
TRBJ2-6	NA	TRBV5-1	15	CASSFTGSGANVLTF
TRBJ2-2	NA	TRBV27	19	CASSSHSVPGQSYTGELFF
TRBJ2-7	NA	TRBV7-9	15	CASSFAGTGGHEQYF
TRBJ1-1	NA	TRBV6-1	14	CASSEVPRGAEAFF
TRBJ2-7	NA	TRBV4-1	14	CASSQEAPRYEQYF
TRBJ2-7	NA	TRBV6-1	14	CASTPRQGSAEQYF
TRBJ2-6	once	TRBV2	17	CASREGQGVRRANVLTF
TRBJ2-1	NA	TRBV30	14	CAWSFGGAYNEQFF
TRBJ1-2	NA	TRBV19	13	CASSIEGNYGYTF
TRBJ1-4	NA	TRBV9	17	CASSLRQGQAANEKLFF
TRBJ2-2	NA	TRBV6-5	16	CASSSLVRENTGELFF
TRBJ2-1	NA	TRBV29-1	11	CSVGASYEQFF
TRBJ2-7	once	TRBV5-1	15	CASSLSGRGQYEQYF
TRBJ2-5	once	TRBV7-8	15	CASSSIAGDTETQYF
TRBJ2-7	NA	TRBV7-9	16	CASSLARSGRADEQYF
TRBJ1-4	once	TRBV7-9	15	CASSYAGGGNEKLFF
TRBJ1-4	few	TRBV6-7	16	CASRPLRRQYPEKLFF
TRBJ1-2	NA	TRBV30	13	CAWSLGGFYGYTF
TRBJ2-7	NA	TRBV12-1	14	CASSFSSAGDEQYF
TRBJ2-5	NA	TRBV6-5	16	CASSFLLGQGGWEQYF
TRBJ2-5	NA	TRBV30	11	CAWRQQETQYF
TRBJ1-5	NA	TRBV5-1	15	CASSLATGSNQPQHF
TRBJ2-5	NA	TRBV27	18	CASSPRPMTSAIQETQYF
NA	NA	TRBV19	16	CASSINRDRGTYEQYF
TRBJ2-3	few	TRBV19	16	CASSIVRDRGRGTQYF
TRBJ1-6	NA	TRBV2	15	CASSYRGGYNSPLHF
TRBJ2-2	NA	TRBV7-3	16	CASSSLAGVGTGELFF
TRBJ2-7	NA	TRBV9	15	CASSVQGSPSYEQYF
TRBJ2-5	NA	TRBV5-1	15	CASSAGQGIQETQYF